Below, one T cell receptor beta chain is given with its context. What it binds is unknown. CDR1 and CDR2 from the germline V gene are LNHDA and SQIVND (reference sequence). V gave up 7 bases and J gave up 5 bases, with 14 bases separating them. CDR3 size: 13 residues. These data come from a study of cytomegalovirus exposure and HLA in healthy donors. Overall study: HLA-typed donors were the source of about 85 million unique TCRs held in an early data release.

The primer mix had 60 Vbeta and 13 Jbeta primers. In the original processing: Unique TCR beta chains numbered about 79 million in a later analysis, with about 11 million shared. Assay used: immunoSEQ multiplex PCR; TCRdb lists only in-frame clones, some missing. V, J and clone size are those of that table, while D and trimming were read from the DNA. The sample carries 75,000 to 90,000 clones, around 70% recorded once. General study findings and limits: A cluster of highly shared sequence variants was likely a sequencing artifact. A later analysis associated 16,000 or so TCR beta sequences with HLA alleles at a 0.05 false discovery rate.

This receptor was identified in a woman aged 40 to 50 in good health and CMV-seropositive. V is TRBV19 and J is TRBJ1-1, with a weak D call TRBD1 (5 bases). The specimen was PBMCs. This CDR3 is CASTQGRGTEAFF. CDR3 nucleotides: TGTGCCAGTACTCAAGGGCGGGGGACTGAAGCTTTCTTT. Full variable domain (outside the CDR3, taken from reference TRBV19 and TRBJ1-1): DGGITQSPKYLFRKEGQNVTLSCEQNLNHDAMYWYRQDPGQGLRLIYYSQIVNDFQKGDIAEGYSVSREKKESFPLTVTSAQKNPTAFYLCASTQGRGTEAFFGQGTRLTVV.